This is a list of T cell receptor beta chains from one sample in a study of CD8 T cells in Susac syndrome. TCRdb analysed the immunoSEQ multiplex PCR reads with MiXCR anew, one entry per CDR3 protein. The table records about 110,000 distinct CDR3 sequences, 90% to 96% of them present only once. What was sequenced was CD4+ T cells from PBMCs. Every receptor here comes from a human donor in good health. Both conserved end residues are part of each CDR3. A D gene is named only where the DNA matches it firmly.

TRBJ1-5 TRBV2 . CASREYHSGNQPQHF TGTGCCAGCAGGGAATACCACAGCGGCAATCAGCCCCAGCATTTT
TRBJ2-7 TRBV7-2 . CASSLMTASEQYF TGTGCCAGCAGCTTAATGACAGCCTCAGAGCAGTACTTC
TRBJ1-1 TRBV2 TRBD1 CASSHRDRGRSTEAFF TGTGCCAGCAGTCACCGGGACAGGGGGAGGAGTACTGAAGCTTTCTTT
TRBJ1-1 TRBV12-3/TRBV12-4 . CASRPAGANTEAFF TGTGCCAGCAGACCGGCGGGTGCCAACACTGAAGCTTTCTTT
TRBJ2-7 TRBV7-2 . CASSGGLGYYEQYF TGTGCCAGCAGTGGGGGGCTAGGATACTACGAGCAGTACTTC
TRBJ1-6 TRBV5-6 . CASGHREFKNSPLHF TGTGCCAGCGGACACAGGGAATTTAAGAATTCACCCCTCCACTTT
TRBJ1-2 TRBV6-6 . CASRTLSGTYGYTF TGTGCCAGCAGGACACTATCCGGGACGTATGGCTACACCTTC
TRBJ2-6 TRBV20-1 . CSVESGANVLTF TGCAGTGTGGAATCTGGGGCCAACGTCCTGACTTTC
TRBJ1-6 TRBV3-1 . CASSQVPAPPDNSPLHF TGTGCCAGCAGCCAAGTCCCTGCGCCTCCGGATAATTCACCCCTCCACTTT
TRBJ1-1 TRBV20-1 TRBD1 CSASGTGNFEAFF TGCAGTGCTTCCGGGACAGGGAATTTTGAAGCTTTCTTT
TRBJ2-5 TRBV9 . CASSDQGQQTQYF TGTGCCAGCAGCGATCAGGGCCAGCAGACCCAGTACTTC
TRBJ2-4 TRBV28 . CASTKPGTNIQYF TGTGCCAGCACCAAACCGGGCACAAACATTCAGTACTTC
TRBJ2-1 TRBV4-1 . CASSQPTRALYEQFF TGCGCCAGCAGCCAACCTACCCGGGCCCTATATGAGCAGTTCTTC
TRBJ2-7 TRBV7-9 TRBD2 CASSHGTSSYEQYF TGTGCCAGCAGCCACGGGACTAGCTCCTACGAGCAGTACTTC
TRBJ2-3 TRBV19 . CASRGVSTDTQYF TGTGCCAGTCGTGGGGTGAGCACAGATACGCAGTATTTT
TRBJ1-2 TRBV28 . CASSGGQNRGYTF TGTGCCAGCAGTGGGGGGCAGAACCGCGGCTACACCTTC
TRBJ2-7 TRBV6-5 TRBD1 CASSYYGTGGFYEQYF TGTGCCAGCAGTTACTATGGGACAGGGGGCTTCTACGAGCAGTACTTC
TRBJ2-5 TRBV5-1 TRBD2 CASSLTGTSGVGETQYF TGCGCCAGCAGCCTTACCGGGACTAGCGGGGTAGGAGAGACCCAGTACTTC
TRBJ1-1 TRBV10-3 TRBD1 CAISKGGPNTEAFF TGTGCCATCAGTAAAGGGGGCCCGAACACTGAAGCTTTCTTT
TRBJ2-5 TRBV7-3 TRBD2 CASSPSPAAGGETQYF TGTGCCAGCAGCCCCTCACCGGCGGCGGGAGGGGAGACCCAGTACTTC
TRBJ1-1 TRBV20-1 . CSAPEGGRNTEAFF TGCAGTGCCCCAGAGGGGGGTAGGAACACTGAAGCTTTCTTT
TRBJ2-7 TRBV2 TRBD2 CASHQTSGGSYEQYF TGTGCCAGCCACCAGACTAGCGGAGGGTCCTACGAGCAGTACTTC
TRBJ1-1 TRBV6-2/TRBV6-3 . CASSYSGMNTEAFF TGTGCCAGCAGTTATTCAGGGATGAACACTGAAGCTTTCTTT
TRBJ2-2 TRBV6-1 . CASSPPFGARTGELFF TGTGCCAGCAGCCCTCCCTTTGGGGCCAGGACCGGGGAGCTGTTTTTT
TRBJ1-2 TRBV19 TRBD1 CASSMDRAHGYTF TGTGCCAGTAGTATGGACAGGGCCCATGGCTACACCTTC
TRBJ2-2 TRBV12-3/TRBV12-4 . CASTLWGTPGELFF TGTGCCAGCACCCTCTGGGGTACACCCGGGGAGCTGTTTTTT
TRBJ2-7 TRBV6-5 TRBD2 CASSQSGGLGNEQYF TGTGCCAGCAGTCAGTCGGGGGGGCTGGGCAACGAGCAGTACTTC
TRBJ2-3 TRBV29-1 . CSTLTGRRGTDTQYF TGCAGCACCCTGACAGGCCGGAGAGGCACAGATACGCAGTATTTT
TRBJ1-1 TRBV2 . CASTLDRYKNEAFF TGTGCCAGCACCCTCGACAGGTATAAAAATGAAGCTTTCTTT
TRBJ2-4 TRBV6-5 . CASSSGGKNIQYF TGTGCCAGCAGTAGTGGAGGCAAAAACATTCAGTACTTC
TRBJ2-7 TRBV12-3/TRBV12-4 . CASSAGGTGSYEQYF TGTGCCAGCAGCGCCGGGGGGACAGGCTCATACGAGCAGTACTTC
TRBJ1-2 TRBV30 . CAWSGGDSGYTF TGTGCCTGGAGCGGAGGGGATAGTGGCTACACCTTC
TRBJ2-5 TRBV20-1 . CSASLGQETQYF TGCAGTGCTAGTCTGGGCCAAGAGACCCAGTACTTC
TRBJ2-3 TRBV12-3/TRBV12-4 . CASSFGGAGSDTQYF TGTGCCAGCAGTTTTGGGGGGGCAGGGTCAGATACGCAGTATTTT
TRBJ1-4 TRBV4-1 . CASSPPGTTNEKLFF TGCGCCAGCAGCCCTCCGGGCACAACTAATGAAAAACTGTTTTTT
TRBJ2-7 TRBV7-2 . CASSLVWPRTGSYYEQYF TGTGCCAGCAGCTTAGTCTGGCCTAGGACGGGATCATACTACGAGCAGTACTTC
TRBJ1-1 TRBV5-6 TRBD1 CASSLIGGQGTEAFF TGTGCCAGCAGCTTGATAGGGGGACAGGGCACTGAAGCTTTCTTT
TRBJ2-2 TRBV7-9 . CASTQYPALSELFF TGTGCCAGCACTCAATACCCGGCCCTGTCAGAGCTGTTTTTT
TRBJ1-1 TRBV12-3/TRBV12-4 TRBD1 CASRAGTGRNRMNTEAFF TGTGCCAGCAGGGCCGGGACAGGGCGTAATAGGATGAACACTGAAGCTTTCTTT
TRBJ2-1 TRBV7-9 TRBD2 CASSFALAGGRNEQFF TGTGCCAGCAGCTTCGCCCTAGCGGGGGGACGCAATGAGCAGTTCTTC
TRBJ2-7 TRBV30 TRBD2 CAWSLGGVTDQYF TGTGCCTGGAGTCTGGGGGGGGTTACTGATCAGTACTTC
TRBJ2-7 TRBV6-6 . CASSSQLYEQYF TGTGCCAGCAGTTCACAGCTCTACGAGCAGTACTTC